The present TCR beta chain was sequenced within a study of blood T cell repertoires in COVID-19. At the level of the study: Whether acute or convalescent, the COVID-19 samples came from the United States, Italy and Spain.

Comment on this clone: Other nucleotide sequences from this sample produce the same CDR3.

The assay was immunoSEQ multiplex PCR, and TCRdb's table has in-frame clones only and misses some. The data contain about 110,000 clones, nearly 85% of them seen just once; the ten biggest clones take up 6.6%. The sample comprised peripheral blood. The clonotype originates from a woman between 45 and 65 years old with acute or convalescent COVID-19.

The CDR3 sequence: CASSQEGRGGGGQYF. The CDR3 nucleotides are TGTGCCAGCAGCCAAGAGGGTCGAGGCGGGGGAGGGCAGTACTTC. The J gene is TRBJ2-7, the V gene TRBV3-1 (or the pseudogene TRBV3-2); 7 nucleotides agree with TRBD2. CDR3 length: 15 residues. Trimming at V came to 0 bases and at J to 9 bases, leaving 11 bases not matched to a gene. Per germline, CDR1 LGHDT and CDR2 YNNKEL (reference sequence).